This T cell receptor (beta chain) comes out of a study of T-cell reconstitution after alpha-beta-depleted transplantation in children. The CDR3 runs to 14 residues. Germline CDR1 SGHNT, CDR2 YENEEA. After removal of 5 bases from V and 6 bases from J, the junction contained 4 bases not matched to a gene. Preparation of the TCRbeta library was carried out with unique molecular identifiers. TCRdb processed the PCR reads anew with MiXCR; each CDR3 protein has one entry. The sample includes roughly 500,000 distinct CDR3 sequences, 32% of them seen just once. The clonotype comes from a human donor who donated a stem cell graft to a child with aplastic anemia. The V and J genes are TRBV11-3 and TRBJ2-1, with TRBD2 matching 10 bases. The sample here was PBMCs from the stem cell graft donor, taken from the stem cell graft. The CDR3 nucleotides are TGTGCCAGCAGCATCAGCGGGAGGGTCAATGAGCAGTTCTTC. Its protein is CASSISGRVNEQFF. Supplemented by reference TRBV11-3 and TRBJ2-1, the full variable domain reads EAGVVQSPRYKIIEKKQPVAFWCNPISGHNTLYWYLQNLGQGPELLIRYENEEAVDDSQLPKDRFSAERLKGVDSTLKIQPAELGDSAVYLCASSISGRVNEQFFGPGTRLTVL.